A selection of T cell receptor beta chains follows, all from one sample in a study of cytomegalovirus exposure and HLA in healthy donors. TCRdb's table, derived via immunoSEQ multiplex PCR, lists solely in-frame clones and lacks some. The table has roughly 120,000 clones, 78% seen once. Input material: PBMCs. The receptors come from a man aged 35-49 years in good health and CMV-seronegative. Each CDR3 is given with its conserved first and last residue. Fields, in order: J gene, D gene, V gene, CDR3 DNA, CDR3 protein. The D gene is left open where the match is weak.

j_gene: TRBJ2-2
d_gene: TRBD1
v_gene: TRBV7-2
CDR3nt: TGTGCCAGCAGCTTAGTACCAGGGGGTGAGGGCGGGGAGCTGTTTTTT
CDR3aa: CASSLVPGGEGGELFF

j_gene: TRBJ2-5
d_gene: -
v_gene: TRBV7-2
CDR3nt: TGTGCCAGCAGCTTATCGGCTACCCCGGGGCAAGAGACCCAGTACTTC
CDR3aa: CASSLSATPGQETQYF

j_gene: TRBJ2-7
d_gene: -
v_gene: TRBV12-5
CDR3nt: TGTGCTAGTGGTTTGGGGCCAGGGGTCCCCAACGAGCAGTACTTC
CDR3aa: CASGLGPGVPNEQYF

j_gene: TRBJ1-2
d_gene: TRBD1
v_gene: TRBV27
CDR3nt: TGTGCCAGCAGTCCACTCCCTCCAGGGGGCTATGGCTACACCTTC
CDR3aa: CASSPLPPGGYGYTF

j_gene: TRBJ2-1
d_gene: TRBD1
v_gene: TRBV5-1
CDR3nt: TGCGCCAGCAGCTGGACAGGGACGGATGAGCAGTTCTTC
CDR3aa: CASSWTGTDEQFF

j_gene: TRBJ1-5
d_gene: -
v_gene: TRBV28
CDR3nt: TGTGCCAGCCAAAGCGGGACCTATCAGCCCCAGCATTTT
CDR3aa: CASQSGTYQPQHF

j_gene: TRBJ2-1
d_gene: -
v_gene: TRBV6-5
CDR3nt: TGTGCCAGCAGTTACGACCCGGGGTATGAGCAGTTCTTC
CDR3aa: CASSYDPGYEQFF

j_gene: TRBJ2-7
d_gene: TRBD1
v_gene: TRBV7-2
CDR3nt: TGTGCCAGCAGCCGCTTACCGGGACAGTCTCGCTCCTACGAGCAGTACTTC
CDR3aa: CASSRLPGQSRSYEQYF

j_gene: TRBJ2-1
d_gene: -
v_gene: TRBV11-2
CDR3nt: TGTGCCAGCAGCTCTCTTGGGGGCGGCGGGAGCTACAATGAGCAGTTCTTC
CDR3aa: CASSSLGGGGSYNEQFF

j_gene: TRBJ2-7
d_gene: -
v_gene: TRBV4-3
CDR3nt: TGCGCCAGCAGCCAAGGAGCAAACGAGCAGTACTTC
CDR3aa: CASSQGANEQYF

j_gene: TRBJ2-1
d_gene: -
v_gene: TRBV29-1
CDR3nt: TGCAGCGTCTTTCCCGGGAAGACTGATGAGCAGTTCTTC
CDR3aa: CSVFPGKTDEQFF

j_gene: TRBJ1-6
d_gene: -
v_gene: TRBV5-6
CDR3nt: TGTGCCAGCAGCTCCCAGGGGACCCCACCCCTCCACTTT
CDR3aa: CASSSQGTPPLHF